These 30 T cell receptor beta chains share one sample of origin, sequenced in a study of CD8 T cells in acute hepatitis C reinfection. Study results and caveats: All groups preferentially used TRBV04 and TRBV06, which was not due to overrepresentation in the naive pool.

Sample time point: at least 347 days after estimated infection, following spontaneous clearance. The hepatitis C virus-specific receptor repertoire was characterized directly ex vivo, with no prior expansion in culture. Sequencing was performed with immunoSEQ multiplex PCR; in TCRdb, only in-frame clones are kept and a portion is missing. The sample consists of 850 to 1,200 clones, about three fifths of them appearing once. The input for sequencing was HCV NS3-1073 tetramer-sorted CD8+ T cells from PBMCs, taken at follow-up. The receptors stem from a man aged 35-49 years who spontaneously cleared hepatitis C infection.

This chain connects TRBV27 to TRBJ1-5, with D possibly TRBD1 on 5 matching bases. Trimming removed 5 bases from V and 7 bases from J, with 18 bases in between. In germline, CDR1 is MNHEY, CDR2 SMNVEV (reference sequence). The CDR3 runs to 15 residues. The CDR3 DNA sequence: TGTGCCAGCAGTCCTCCTGGGGGGTTCGGCCAGCCCCAGCATTTT. Its translation is CASSPPGGFGQPQHF.

This clone has just a few counts. V and J are TRBV11-1 and TRBJ2-3; 9 nucleotides match TRBD2. V shed 1 base, J shed 6 bases, and the junction held 11 bases outside the gene matches. In germline, CDR1 is SGHAT, CDR2 FQDESV (reference sequence). The CDR3 is made up of 17 amino acids. The CDR3 region is CASSLEPAAGGGDTQYF. CDR3 sequence (DNA): TGTGCCAGCAGCTTAGAGCCAGCAGCGGGGGGTGGTGATACGCAGTATTTT.

The gene calls are TRBV14 and TRBJ2-2, with 9 positions matching TRBD2. Germline V gene sequence: CDR1 SGHDN, CDR2 FVKESK. There are 17 residues in the CDR3. The V gene end was trimmed by 0 bases and the J gene end by 4 bases; junction bases not matched to a gene: 6. This CDR3 reads CASSQDPLAGFTGELFF. The CDR3 bases are TGTGCCAGCAGCCAAGATCCCCTAGCGGGATTCACCGGGGAGCTGTTTTTT.

The table lists this clone with a few counts. V gene TRBV21-1 combines with J gene TRBJ1-4; the table's D call of TRBD1 was not tested on the DNA. TRBV21-1 is marked as a pseudogene. The CDR3 is 11 residues long. The CDR3 protein is CASSKGTGGFF. DNA of the CDR3: TGTGCCAGCAGCAAAGGGACAGGAGGGTTTTTT.

The chain combines TRBV9 with TRBJ1-1, with a weak D call TRBD1 (5 bases). Germline values: CDR1 SGDLS, CDR2 YYNGEE. Trimming removed 0 bases from V and 8 bases from J, with 11 bases in between. The CDR3 extends over 13 amino acids. This CDR3 is CASSVVEGAEAFF. CDR3 bases: TGTGCCAGCAGCGTAGTTGAAGGGGCCGAAGCTTTCTTT.

This chain links TRBV27 with TRBJ2-7; TRBD2 might be the D (5 bases). This CDR3 is 19 amino acids long. The V and J ends lost 0 bases and 6 bases respectively, with 27 bases between them. The germline CDR1 and CDR2 sequences are MNHEY and SMNVEV (reference sequence). The CDR3 bases are TGTGCCAGCAGTTTATCGCGGGCCACCGGGGATCCAGCCCTGGGCGAGCAGTACTTC. Its translation is CASSLSRATGDPALGEQYF.

A single count supports this clone. This rearrangement joins TRBV5-4 to TRBJ2-1, with 9 positions matching TRBD2. V was clipped by 0 bases and J by 8 bases; unmatched bases: 12. The CDR3 is 17 amino acids. CDR1 and CDR2 (germline): SGHNT, YYREEE (reference sequence). DNA for the CDR3: TGTGCCAGCAGCTTGGAGGGGGCAGCGGGGGGCGGGGATGAGCAGTTCTTC. It translates to CASSLEGAAGGGDEQFF.

The chain uses TRBV19 and TRBJ1-2; no firm D call. Per germline, CDR1 LNHDA and CDR2 SQIVND (reference sequence). CDR3 length: 17 residues. The V end lost 3 bases, the J end lost 0 bases, and 17 bases lay between the germline ends. The CDR3 nucleotides are TGTGCCAGTAGTATGTTCGAGTGGGCACATGCTAACTATGGCTACACCTTC. The encoded protein is CASSMFEWAHANYGYTF.

The rearrangement links TRBV15 to TRBJ1-2, with 7 bases matching TRBD1. The CDR3 is 15 residues long. The ends lost 2 bases at V and 3 bases at J; junction bases unmatched: 6. CDR1 LNHNV and CDR2 YYDKDF come from the germline V gene (reference sequence). The CDR3 sequence: CATSRTGEEDYGYTF. The CDR3 DNA reads as TGTGCCACCAGCAGAACAGGGGAGGAGGACTATGGCTACACCTTC.

The V gene is TRBV4-2, the J gene TRBJ2-1, with D perhaps TRBD2 (5 bases). The CDR3 runs to 16 residues. Deletions cut 0 bases from V and 9 bases from J, with 18 bases between. CDR1 and CDR2 (germline): LGHNA, YNFKEQ. The DNA of the CDR3 is TGTGCCAGCAGCCAAGAAATTATAGAGGGTCTCGGTGAGCAGTTCTTC. It specifies CASSQEIIEGLGEQFF.

This clone was counted a few times. The chain employs TRBV29-1 and TRBJ1-6, with TRBD1 matching over 7 bases. Germline V gene lookup returns CDR1 SQVTM and CDR2 ANQGSEA. After removal of 0 bases from V and 7 bases from J, the junction contained 6 bases not matched to a gene. The CDR3 loop spans 15 amino acids. This CDR3 reads CSVEEEGQANSPLHF. The CDR3 region has the DNA TGCAGCGTTGAAGAAGAAGGACAGGCGAATTCACCCCTCCACTTT.

The chain carries TRBV4-2 and TRBJ2-7; D could derive from TRBD1 or TRBD2 (5 bases each). Trimming left V 3 bases short and J 5 bases short, with 11 bases between. Germline V gives CDR1 LGHNA, CDR2 YNFKEQ. This CDR3 is built from 13 residues. The CDR3 DNA reads as TGTGCCAGCAGCCAGGTCGGGACCAACGAGCAGTACTTC. Translating it yields CASSQVGTNEQYF.

The chain's CDR3 is CASSSGGGEQYF. CDR3 DNA sequence: TGTGCCAGCAGCTCAGGGGGGGGCGAGCAGTACTTC. The chain recombines TRBV9 with TRBJ2-7; D may correspond to TRBD1 or TRBD2 (7 bases each). Trimming shortened V by 4 bases and J by 6 bases, and 11 bases separated the two germline ends. This CDR3 is built from 12 residues. The germline V gene encodes CDR1 SGDLS and CDR2 YYNGEE.

The V call is TRBV4-1, the J call TRBJ2-1; 7 bases fit TRBD2. The CDR3 is made up of 16 amino acids. Trimming took 4 bases from V and 6 from J; bases not matched to a gene: 12. Looked up from germline, CDR1 is MGHRA and CDR2 is YSYEKL. CDR3 sequence: CASSPRTSGEPNEQFF. CDR3 nucleotides: TGCGCCAGCAGCCCACGAACCAGCGGGGAACCCAATGAGCAGTTCTTC.

In this sample, this clone turned up a few times. The genes are TRBV11-2 and TRBJ1-2; tentative D call: TRBD1 (6 bases). With 5 bases removed from V and 6 bases from J, the gap between germline ends came to 16 bases. Per the germline V gene, CDR1 is SGHAT and CDR2 is FQNNGV. The CDR3 has 14 residues. The CDR3 DNA follows: TGTGCCAGCAGCGCAAACACAGGGATCGATGGCTACACCTTC. Protein product: CASSANTGIDGYTF. The entire variable domain, with the rest obtained from reference TRBV11-2 and TRBJ1-2, is as follows: EAGVAQSPRYKIIEKRQSVAFWCNPISGHATLYWYQQILGQGPKLLIQFQNNGVVDDSQLPKDRFSAERLKGVDSTLKIQPAKLEDSAVYLCASSANTGIDGYTFGSGTRLTVV.

This clone was detected a few times. The same CDR3 arises from other DNA sequences in this sample as well. The V gene is TRBV4-2, the J gene TRBJ1-1, with unresolved D. V was shortened by 0 bases and J by 4 bases, with 6 bases between the two germline ends. This CDR3 contains 13 residues. Germline V gene data show CDR1 as LGHNA and CDR2 as YNFKEQ. In nucleotides, the CDR3 is TGTGCCAGCAGCCAAGAGGTGGGCACTGAAGCTTTCTTT. Residues: CASSQEVGTEAFF.

The genes are TRBV2 and TRBJ2-7, with D unclear. The CDR3 runs 16 residues. With 1 base removed from V and 2 bases from J, the gap between germline ends came to 15 bases. CDR1 and CDR2 from the germline V gene are SNHLY and FYNNEI. The CDR3 DNA sequence: TGTGCCAGCAGTGAAGAGGTAGACTTACATCCCTACGAGCAGTACTTC. It specifies CASSEEVDLHPYEQYF.

The chain employs TRBV28 and TRBJ2-3, with TRBD2 matching 8 bases. This CDR3 has 19 amino acids. Looked up from germline, CDR1 is MDHEN and CDR2 is SYDVKM. Trimming removed 3 bases from V and 6 bases from J; junction bases left unmatched: 20. This CDR3 reads CASSFAPNDRGGEVDTQYF. The DNA for the CDR3 is TGTGCCAGCAGTTTTGCGCCTAATGACCGGGGGGGCGAAGTGGATACGCAGTATTTT.

About this clone itself: Other DNA sequences in the same sample also yield this CDR3. The chain employs TRBV4-2 and TRBJ2-2; 8 bases are shared with TRBD2. CDR1 and CDR2 (germline): LGHNA, YNFKEQ. The CDR3 is 17 residues long. V trimming: 0 bases; J trimming: 7 bases; junction bases outside the gene matches: 10. The CDR3 DNA follows: TGTGCCAGCAGCCAAGAACTCGCGGCCGGGGGGGGCGGGGAGCTGTTTTTT. The encoded protein is CASSQELAAGGGGELFF.

This rearrangement joins TRBV11-3 to TRBJ1-2; D is uncertain. The CDR3 is made up of 13 amino acids. V dropped 2 bases and J dropped 3 bases, with 7 bases sitting between them. CDR1 and CDR2 from the germline V gene are SGHNT and YENEEA. The CDR3 here is CASSLRLDYGYTF. The CDR3 region has the DNA TGTGCCAGCAGCTTAAGGCTGGACTATGGCTACACCTTC.

This clone turned up a few times. This chain uses TRBV2 with TRBJ2-3, with D possibly being TRBD2 (5 bases). Germline CDR1 is SNHLY and CDR2 is FYNNEI. V shed 7 bases and J shed 3 bases, with 11 bases lying between them. CDR3 size: 13 residues. The CDR3: CASKVPGTDTQYF. Here the CDR3 DNA reads TGTGCCAGCAAGGTCCCGGGGACAGATACGCAGTATTTT.

The chain couples TRBV28 to TRBJ1-1, with D tentatively TRBD1 (5 bases). Germline V gene data show CDR1 as MDHEN and CDR2 as SYDVKM. The CDR3 has 18 amino acids. V was pared by 6 bases and J by 1 base, with 24 bases between. The DNA for the CDR3 is TGTGCCAGCAGGGATCCGAGCCAGAGACAGTTAACGAACACTGAAGCTTTCTTT. Its translation is CASRDPSQRQLTNTEAFF. Based on the CDR3 plus reference TRBV28 and TRBJ1-1, the full variable domain is DVKVTQSSRYLVKRTGEKVFLECVQDMDHENMFWYRQDPGLGLRLIYFSYDVKMKEKGDIPEGYSVSREKKERFSLILESASTNQTSMYLCASRDPSQRQLTNTEAFFGQGTRLTVV.

This chain uses TRBV4-3 with TRBJ2-6; D gene uncertain. The length of the CDR3 is 17 residues. Germline lookup yields CDR1 LGHNA and CDR2 YSLEER. V lost 0 bases and J lost 0, with 9 bases in between. CDR3 DNA: TGCGCCAGCAGCCAAGATCACCATCTCTCTGGGGCCAACGTCCTGACTTTC. Its translation: CASSQDHHLSGANVLTF.

This clone was counted once. The chain is built from TRBV28 and TRBJ2-7, with unresolved D. Germline V CDR1 and CDR2: MDHEN, SYDVKM. The CDR3 consists of 12 residues. Between the trimmed V and J ends, which lost 6 bases and 6 bases, there was a span of 12 bases. CDR3 region: CASSPPAGEQYF. CDR3 nucleotide sequence: TGTGCCAGCAGCCCCCCGGCTGGCGAGCAGTACTTC.

CDR3 in DNA: TGTGCCAGCAGCATTTTATTAGCGGGGGGAAGCTCCTACAATGAGCAGTTCTTC. Its protein is CASSILLAGGSSYNEQFF. The rearrangement uses TRBV7-8 and TRBJ2-1; TRBD2 matches 10 bases. This CDR3 has 18 residues. Trimming at V came to 5 bases and at J to 0 bases, leaving 10 bases not matched to a gene. Germline V gives CDR1 SGHVS, CDR2 FQNEAQ.

The V call is TRBV28, the J call TRBJ1-1; D not resolved. Germline CDR1 and CDR2: MDHEN and SYDVKM. There are 14 residues in the CDR3. With 2 bases removed from V and 5 bases from J, the gap between germline ends came to 12 bases. This chain's CDR3 is CASSLANEETEAFF. As DNA, the CDR3 is TGTGCCAGCAGTTTAGCTAACGAGGAAACTGAAGCTTTCTTT. The full variable domain, completed using reference TRBV28 and TRBJ1-1, is DVKVTQSSRYLVKRTGEKVFLECVQDMDHENMFWYRQDPGLGLRLIYFSYDVKMKEKGDIPEGYSVSREKKERFSLILESASTNQTSMYLCASSLANEETEAFFGQGTRLTVV.

The chain couples TRBV19 to TRBJ2-1; 13 bases are a match to TRBD2. The trim removed 5 bases at V and 5 bases at J, leaving 3 bases unmatched. The CDR3 is made up of 15 amino acids. Germline CDR1 reads LNHDA; CDR2 reads SQIVND (reference sequence). The CDR3 nucleotides read TGTGCCAGTAGTTTAGGACTAGCGGGAGACAATGAGCAGTTCTTC. It yields the protein CASSLGLAGDNEQFF.

The V gene is TRBV7-2, the J gene TRBJ2-7; 8 nucleotides align to TRBD1. Germline values: CDR1 SGHTA, CDR2 FQGNSA. This CDR3 spans 14 amino acids. The V gene end was trimmed by 2 bases and the J gene end by 2 bases; junction bases not matched to a gene: 2. The CDR3, as DNA: TGTGCCAGCAGCTTAATACAGGGGGCCTACGAGCAGTACTTC. Translating gives CASSLIQGAYEQYF.

V is TRBV4-2 and J is TRBJ1-1; D may be TRBD1 (6 bases). The CDR3 runs 17 residues. V dropped 5 bases and J dropped 0 bases, with 19 bases sitting between them. Germline V gives CDR1 LGHNA, CDR2 YNFKEQ. DNA for the CDR3: TGTGCCAGCAGCTCCCATTCCGGACAGCACATGAACACTGAAGCTTTCTTT. Translation: CASSSHSGQHMNTEAFF.

In this sample, this clone turned up a few times. The V gene is TRBV11-2, the J gene TRBJ2-3, with 12 bases that match TRBD2. The CDR3 has 17 amino acids. Losses at the gene ends were 0 bases for V and 6 bases for J; bases not matched to a gene: 7. Germline values: CDR1 SGHAT, CDR2 FQNNGV. Here the CDR3 DNA reads TGTGCCAGCAGCTTAGAGATACTAGCGGGAGGTGGGGATACGCAGTATTTT. Translated, it gives CASSLEILAGGGDTQYF.